The rows below give T cell receptor beta chains drawn from one sample of a study of beta chain features in type 1 diabetes. Only in-frame clones appear in the TCRdb table, and some are missing; sequencing was by immunoSEQ multiplex PCR. The sample consists of around 250,000 clones, about 24% of them appearing once. The sequenced material came from naive CD4+ T cells from blood. Receptors were obtained from a woman aged 25 to 39 with type 1 diabetes. CDR3s include the opening cysteine and the closing phenylalanine or tryptophan. D genes are given only for firm matches. Clone size, where shown, is once, few, many, or a class for clones that have expanded.

clone_size d_call j_call v_call cdr3_aa cdr3_nt
. . TRBJ1-5 TRBV4-1 CASSARERAQPQHF TGCGCCAGCAGCGCCCGGGAGAGGGCCCAGCCCCAGCATTTT
few TRBD1 TRBJ2-7 TRBV5-1 CASSLAGTGVLYEQYF TGCGCCAGCAGCTTGGCCGGGACAGGGGTCCTCTACGAGCAGTACTTC
. TRBD1 TRBJ2-1 TRBV19 CASSISRDRFYNEQFF TGTGCCAGTAGTATATCAAGGGACAGATTCTACAATGAGCAGTTCTTC
. TRBD2 TRBJ2-3 TRBV10-3 CAIMPGLDADTQYF TGTGCCATCATGCCGGGACTAGATGCAGATACGCAGTATTTT
few . TRBJ2-3 TRBV7-2 CASSLSYTDTQYF TGTGCCAGCAGCTTATCGTACACAGATACGCAGTATTTT
few . TRBJ2-7 TRBV28 CASSLRGEQYF TGTGCCAGCAGTTTAAGGGGTGAGCAGTACTTC
few . TRBJ2-1 TRBV25-1 CASSEYYYNEQFF TGTGCCAGCAGTGAATATTACTACAATGAGCAGTTCTTC
. TRBD1 TRBJ1-5 TRBV18 CASSPRDTGGDGNQPQHF TGTGCCAGCTCACCACGGGATACAGGGGGTGACGGCAATCAGCCCCAGCATTTT
. . TRBJ2-6 TRBV9 CASSYPSGANVLTF TGTGCCAGCAGCTATCCCTCTGGGGCCAACGTCCTGACTTTC
few TRBD1 TRBJ1-1 TRBV5-4 CASSFPSTGSDTEAFF TGTGCCAGCAGCTTTCCCTCGACAGGGTCCGACACTGAAGCTTTCTTT
few TRBD1 TRBJ2-7 TRBV18 CASSPGQLYEQYF TGTGCCAGCTCACCGGGACAGCTATACGAGCAGTACTTC
. TRBD1 TRBJ2-7 TRBV28 CASSSRDRAYEQYF TGTGCCAGCAGTTCCAGGGACAGGGCGTACGAGCAGTACTTC
few TRBD2 TRBJ2-1 TRBV7-8 CASSPGLAISYNEQFF TGTGCCAGCAGCCCGGGACTAGCGATCTCCTACAATGAGCAGTTCTTC
. TRBD1 TRBJ1-2 TRBV29-1 CSLGDRESSGYTF TGCAGCCTGGGGGACAGGGAATCCTCAGGCTACACCTTC
. . TRBJ2-6 TRBV7-6 CASSLATWRSGANVLTF TGTGCCAGCAGCTTAGCGACTTGGCGCTCTGGGGCCAACGTCCTGACTTTC
. . TRBJ1-5 TRBV15 CATSRDLGQPQHF TGTGCCACCAGCAGAGATCTAGGTCAGCCCCAGCATTTT
. . TRBJ2-3 TRBV30 CAWSRTNSHRTDTQYF TGTGCCTGGAGTCGAACCAACAGCCACCGCACAGATACGCAGTATTTT
. TRBD1 TRBJ1-2 TRBV20-1 CSVDRVGYTF TGCAGTGTTGACAGGGTCGGCTACACCTTC
. . TRBJ2-6 TRBV29-1 CSVGSSGANVLTF TGCAGCGTTGGGAGCTCTGGGGCCAACGTCCTGACTTTC
. . TRBJ2-3 TRBV4-1 CASSQLAAFTDTQYF TGCGCCAGCAGCCAACTGGCGGCTTTCACAGATACGCAGTATTTT
few TRBD2 TRBJ2-7 TRBV4-1 CASSQGLAGVYEQYF TGCGCCAGCAGCCAGGGACTAGCGGGAGTCTACGAGCAGTACTTC
few . TRBJ2-3 TRBV7-3 CASSLAGSTDTQYF TGTGCCAGCAGCTTAGCGGGAAGCACAGATACGCAGTATTTT
once . TRBJ1-5 TRBV27 CASSSRSPPGNTYQPQHF TGTGCCAGCAGTTCCCGATCCCCCCCAGGGAATACCTATCAGCCCCAGCATTTT
. TRBD1 TRBJ2-5 TRBV6-1 CASSPGQLFQETQYF TGTGCCAGCAGCCCGGGACAGCTTTTCCAAGAGACCCAGTACTTC
. . TRBJ1-3 TRBV25-1 CASSDPSSGNTIYF TGTGCCAGCAGTGACCCGAGCTCTGGAAACACCATATATTTT
few TRBD2 TRBJ2-3 TRBV27 CASSLAGVGDTQYF TGTGCCAGCAGTCTAGCGGGAGTGGGGGATACGCAGTATTTT
few TRBD2 TRBJ2-7 TRBV7-2 CASSLDLGLAGNEQYF TGTGCCAGCAGCTTAGATTTGGGACTAGCGGGAAACGAGCAGTACTTC
. . TRBJ2-7 TRBV18 CASSPPSVSSYEQYF TGTGCCAGCTCACCACCTAGCGTTAGCTCCTACGAGCAGTACTTC
few TRBD2 TRBJ2-1 TRBV5-4 CASSTTQPTGTSGLYEQFF TGTGCCAGCAGCACAACGCAACCAACCGGGACTAGCGGGCTGTATGAGCAGTTCTTC
once TRBD1 TRBJ1-1 TRBV18 CASSPGTGANTEAFF TGTGCCAGCTCACCAGGGACAGGGGCGAACACTGAAGCTTTCTTT
. . TRBJ2-1 TRBV15 CATDAGSYNEQFF TGTGCCACCGACGCGGGCTCCTACAATGAGCAGTTCTTC
few . TRBJ1-1 TRBV29-1 CSVDLGIGDTEAFF TGCAGCGTTGACCTAGGCATAGGGGACACTGAAGCTTTCTTT